The rows below give T cell receptor beta chains drawn from one sample of a study of T-cell memory formation after mild COVID-19. Each CDR3 protein gets one entry after TCRdb re-called the 5' RACE reads with MiXCR. The sample comprises tens of thousands of distinct CDR3 sequences, 21% of which are singletons, and about 1.6% rests with the top ten. Sequencing was performed on PBMCs or a T cell subset sorted from them (not recorded which). The receptors were sampled from an adult who had mild COVID-19 (a few samples of this study predate the infection). Cell type and time point are not known. CDR3s include the opening cysteine and the closing phenylalanine or tryptophan. The order of the fields is V gene, clone size, D gene, J gene, CDR3 DNA, CDR3 protein. D genes are given only for firm matches. Expanded clones get a size class; other rows say once, few or many, or leave the size out.

v_call: TRBV4-1
clone_size: many
d_call: TRBD2
j_call: TRBJ2-1
cdr3_nt: TGCGCCAGCAGCCAATCTTCTAGCGGGACCTACAATGAGCAGTTCTTC
cdr3_aa: CASSQSSSGTYNEQFF

v_call: TRBV3-1
clone_size: many
d_call: NA
j_call: TRBJ1-6
cdr3_nt: TGTGCCAGCAGCCAAGAGGGTACAGGGTGGAATTCACCCCTCCACTTT
cdr3_aa: CASSQEGTGWNSPLHF

v_call: TRBV4-1
clone_size: NA
d_call: NA
j_call: TRBJ1-3
cdr3_nt: TGCGCCAGCAGCCAAGATACCGATATCTCTGGAAACACCATATATTTT
cdr3_aa: CASSQDTDISGNTIYF

v_call: TRBV19
clone_size: many
d_call: NA
j_call: TRBJ1-2
cdr3_nt: TGTGCCAGTAAAAGGGACAACCTAAACTATGGCTACACCTTC
cdr3_aa: CASKRDNLNYGYTF

v_call: TRBV27
clone_size: NA
d_call: NA
j_call: TRBJ1-1
cdr3_nt: TGTGCCAGCAGTTTAGGGGCCGGTGAAGCTTTCTTT
cdr3_aa: CASSLGAGEAFF

v_call: TRBV9
clone_size: NA
d_call: TRBD2
j_call: TRBJ2-1
cdr3_nt: TGTGCCAGCAGCCGAGGGAGCGGGGGACACTACAATGAGCAGTTCTTC
cdr3_aa: CASSRGSGGHYNEQFF

v_call: TRBV6-5
clone_size: many
d_call: TRBD2
j_call: TRBJ2-7
cdr3_nt: TGTGCCAGCAGAGAGACTAGCTTATCCTACGAGCAGTACTTC
cdr3_aa: CASRETSLSYEQYF

v_call: TRBV12-3/TRBV12-4
clone_size: NA
d_call: TRBD1
j_call: TRBJ2-5
cdr3_nt: TGTGCCAGCAGTTTATCAGGGGGCCTGGAGACCCAGTACTTC
cdr3_aa: CASSLSGGLETQYF

v_call: TRBV24-1
clone_size: NA
d_call: NA
j_call: TRBJ2-1
cdr3_nt: TGTGCCACCAGGGGAGGAGGTTACAATGAGCAGTTCTTC
cdr3_aa: CATRGGGYNEQFF

v_call: TRBV5-1
clone_size: many
d_call: TRBD1
j_call: TRBJ1-2
cdr3_nt: TGCGCCAGCAGCCCGGGACAGGGTGGCTACACCTTC
cdr3_aa: CASSPGQGGYTF

v_call: TRBV7-2
clone_size: many
d_call: NA
j_call: TRBJ2-1
cdr3_nt: TGTGCCAGCAGCTTAGCTTCTGGGAGTTCCAGTGAGCAGTTCTTC
cdr3_aa: CASSLASGSSSEQFF

v_call: TRBV5-4
clone_size: many
d_call: NA
j_call: TRBJ1-2
cdr3_nt: TGTGCCAGCAGCTTACAACAACGAGGGGCGGGCTATGGCTACACCTTC
cdr3_aa: CASSLQQRGAGYGYTF

v_call: TRBV4-1
clone_size: NA
d_call: TRBD1
j_call: TRBJ2-1
cdr3_nt: TGCGCCAGCAGCCAGGGACAGGCGAACGATGAGCAGTTCTTC
cdr3_aa: CASSQGQANDEQFF

v_call: TRBV7-2
clone_size: many
d_call: NA
j_call: TRBJ1-4
cdr3_nt: TGTGCCAGCAGCTTACTGTACGAGTCGAAACTGTTTTTT
cdr3_aa: CASSLLYESKLFF

v_call: TRBV12-3/TRBV12-4
clone_size: many
d_call: TRBD1
j_call: TRBJ1-2
cdr3_nt: TGTGCCAGCAGCCTCCGGGACAGGGCTGGCTACACCTTC
cdr3_aa: CASSLRDRAGYTF

v_call: TRBV5-6
clone_size: few
d_call: NA
j_call: TRBJ2-5
cdr3_nt: TGTGCCAGCAGCTTGCGGATCGACAGTACCCAAGAGACCCAGTACTTC
cdr3_aa: CASSLRIDSTQETQYF

v_call: TRBV4-2
clone_size: NA
d_call: NA
j_call: TRBJ1-3
cdr3_nt: TGTGCCAGCAGCCAAGGAGGGGAACCCTCTGGAAACACCATATATTTT
cdr3_aa: CASSQGGEPSGNTIYF

v_call: TRBV12-3/TRBV12-4
clone_size: NA
d_call: NA
j_call: TRBJ1-6
cdr3_nt: TGTGCCAGCAGTTTAACTAGCCAAGCAGGGCCCCATTATAATTCACCCCTCCACTTT
cdr3_aa: CASSLTSQAGPHYNSPLHF

v_call: TRBV9
clone_size: many
d_call: NA
j_call: TRBJ1-3
cdr3_nt: TGTGCCAGCAGTTCGGACGGGGAAAGGGTTAACGGAAACACCATATATTTT
cdr3_aa: CASSSDGERVNGNTIYF

v_call: TRBV4-3
clone_size: many
d_call: TRBD1
j_call: TRBJ2-2
cdr3_nt: TGCGCCAGCAGCCAAGGGACAGGGTTGGTCACCGGGGAGCTGTTTTTT
cdr3_aa: CASSQGTGLVTGELFF

v_call: TRBV6-2/TRBV6-3
clone_size: many
d_call: TRBD2
j_call: TRBJ2-5
cdr3_nt: TGTGCCAGCAGTCAAGCTAGCGGGAAAGAGACCCAGTACTTC
cdr3_aa: CASSQASGKETQYF

v_call: TRBV6-5
clone_size: many
d_call: NA
j_call: TRBJ2-5
cdr3_nt: TGTGCCAGCAGTCCGACTACCCAGCAAGAGACCCAGTACTTC
cdr3_aa: CASSPTTQQETQYF

v_call: TRBV12-3/TRBV12-4
clone_size: many
d_call: NA
j_call: TRBJ2-1
cdr3_nt: TGTGCCAGCAGTTTAGGTCAGGCAGGGGTCAATGAGCAGTTCTTC
cdr3_aa: CASSLGQAGVNEQFF

v_call: TRBV18
clone_size: NA
d_call: NA
j_call: TRBJ1-1
cdr3_nt: TGTGCCAGCTCAGGGAGCGAATGGGACACTGAAGCTTTCTTT
cdr3_aa: CASSGSEWDTEAFF

v_call: TRBV9
clone_size: many
d_call: TRBD2
j_call: TRBJ2-3
cdr3_nt: TGTGCCAGCAGCTCCCGCGGGGGATGGTTGGATACGCAGTATTTT
cdr3_aa: CASSSRGGWLDTQYF

v_call: TRBV9
clone_size: many
d_call: TRBD2
j_call: TRBJ2-1
cdr3_nt: TGTGCCAGCAGCGTAGTATCCCACGTTGGGGCGGGAGGAATCTACAATGAGCAGTTCTTC
cdr3_aa: CASSVVSHVGAGGIYNEQFF

v_call: TRBV5-6
clone_size: NA
d_call: TRBD1
j_call: TRBJ2-7
cdr3_nt: TGTGCCAGCAGCCAGGGGACAGCGCCTGGCTACGAGCAGTACTTC
cdr3_aa: CASSQGTAPGYEQYF

v_call: TRBV7-2
clone_size: many
d_call: NA
j_call: TRBJ2-2
cdr3_nt: TGTGCCAGCAGCCCCAGGGTTCCGAACACCGGGGAGCTGTTTTTT
cdr3_aa: CASSPRVPNTGELFF

v_call: TRBV6-4
clone_size: NA
d_call: TRBD2
j_call: TRBJ2-1
cdr3_nt: TGTGCCAGCAGGCTAGTTTCATCGACTAGCCTCTCCTACAATGAGCAGTTCTTC
cdr3_aa: CASRLVSSTSLSYNEQFF

v_call: TRBV7-9
clone_size: few
d_call: TRBD1
j_call: TRBJ1-1
cdr3_nt: TGTGCCAGCAGCCCCGGACAGGGCCGAGGTGAAGCTTTCTTT
cdr3_aa: CASSPGQGRGEAFF

v_call: TRBV5-1
clone_size: NA
d_call: NA
j_call: TRBJ2-7
cdr3_nt: TGCGCCAGCAGCTTGGGTAGGGGTTTTGAGCAGTACTTC
cdr3_aa: CASSLGRGFEQYF

v_call: TRBV7-9
clone_size: many
d_call: TRBD2
j_call: TRBJ2-3
cdr3_nt: TGTGCCAGCACCCTAGCGGGGGGGCTAGGAGATACGCAGTATTTT
cdr3_aa: CASTLAGGLGDTQYF

v_call: TRBV18
clone_size: NA
d_call: NA
j_call: TRBJ1-1
cdr3_nt: TGTGCCAGCTCCGAGGGGGGCGGAGGTACTGAAGCTTTCTTT
cdr3_aa: CASSEGGGGTEAFF

v_call: TRBV7-3
clone_size: many
d_call: NA
j_call: TRBJ2-7
cdr3_nt: TGTGCCAGCAGCTTGGACGGGACCTACGAGCAGTACTTC
cdr3_aa: CASSLDGTYEQYF

v_call: TRBV9
clone_size: many
d_call: TRBD2
j_call: TRBJ2-4
cdr3_nt: TGTGCCAGCAGCACACTAGCGGGAGCCAAAAACATTCAGTACTTC
cdr3_aa: CASSTLAGAKNIQYF

v_call: TRBV15
clone_size: many
d_call: NA
j_call: TRBJ2-1
cdr3_nt: TGTGCCACCAGCAGAGAGGCCACTGGGCGTCAGTTCTTC
cdr3_aa: CATSREATGRQFF

v_call: TRBV7-6
clone_size: many
d_call: NA
j_call: TRBJ2-1
cdr3_nt: TGTGCCAGCAGCGGAACAGGGCCCAGGGGAAATGAGCAGTTCTTC
cdr3_aa: CASSGTGPRGNEQFF

v_call: TRBV4-1
clone_size: NA
d_call: TRBD1
j_call: TRBJ2-2
cdr3_nt: TGCGCCAGCAGCCCCGAGACAGGGCTGACCGGGGAGCTGTTTTTT
cdr3_aa: CASSPETGLTGELFF

v_call: TRBV6-5
clone_size: many
d_call: TRBD2
j_call: TRBJ2-3
cdr3_nt: TGTGCCAGCAGTTATTCCGGGACTAGGGCAGATACGCAGTATTTT
cdr3_aa: CASSYSGTRADTQYF

v_call: TRBV7-2
clone_size: NA
d_call: TRBD1
j_call: TRBJ2-1
cdr3_nt: TGTGCCAGCAGCGAGGGACAGCCATACAATGAGCAGTTCTTC
cdr3_aa: CASSEGQPYNEQFF

v_call: TRBV27
clone_size: many
d_call: NA
j_call: TRBJ1-6
cdr3_nt: TGTGCCAGTACTGGGGACTATAATTCACCCCTCCACTTT
cdr3_aa: CASTGDYNSPLHF

v_call: TRBV2
clone_size: many
d_call: NA
j_call: TRBJ1-1
cdr3_nt: TGTGCCAGCATCTTCGAGGGGTTGAACACTGAAGCTTTCTTT
cdr3_aa: CASIFEGLNTEAFF

v_call: TRBV6-2/TRBV6-3
clone_size: few
d_call: NA
j_call: TRBJ1-1
cdr3_nt: TGTGCCAGCAGTTACAGGATGAACACTGAAGCTTTCTTT
cdr3_aa: CASSYRMNTEAFF

v_call: TRBV20-1
clone_size: many
d_call: NA
j_call: TRBJ1-2
cdr3_nt: TGCAGTGCTAGAGATCACCAGGGACTCCTAGGCTACACCTTC
cdr3_aa: CSARDHQGLLGYTF

v_call: TRBV7-3
clone_size: many
d_call: TRBD1
j_call: TRBJ2-1
cdr3_nt: TGTGCCAGCAGCAGAAGGACAGGGGTAGACAATGAGCAGTTCTTC
cdr3_aa: CASSRRTGVDNEQFF

v_call: TRBV7-9
clone_size: many
d_call: NA
j_call: TRBJ1-2
cdr3_nt: TGTGCCAGCAGCTCGGGGGGTTTCGGCTACACCTTC
cdr3_aa: CASSSGGFGYTF

v_call: TRBV12-3/TRBV12-4
clone_size: many
d_call: NA
j_call: TRBJ2-2
cdr3_nt: TGTGCCAGCAGCATGTGGGTTCTTAGCGGGGAGCTGTTTTTT
cdr3_aa: CASSMWVLSGELFF

v_call: TRBV4-1
clone_size: many
d_call: NA
j_call: TRBJ1-1
cdr3_nt: TGCGCCAGCAGCCAAGGCGTTCAGGGTTCACGGACTGAAGCTTTCTTT
cdr3_aa: CASSQGVQGSRTEAFF

v_call: TRBV7-7
clone_size: many
d_call: TRBD1
j_call: TRBJ2-5
cdr3_nt: TGTGCCAGCAGCCGGGACAGGGGGCAAGAGACCCAGTACTTC
cdr3_aa: CASSRDRGQETQYF

v_call: TRBV4-1
clone_size: many
d_call: NA
j_call: TRBJ1-2
cdr3_nt: TGCGCCAGCAGCCAAGACAGAGCATTGGGGGGCTACACCTTC
cdr3_aa: CASSQDRALGGYTF

v_call: TRBV5-1
clone_size: many
d_call: TRBD2
j_call: TRBJ2-7
cdr3_nt: TGCGCCAGCAGCTTGCTAGCGGGGGGGCTGGGGTACGAGCAGTACTTC
cdr3_aa: CASSLLAGGLGYEQYF

v_call: TRBV7-2
clone_size: many
d_call: NA
j_call: TRBJ2-7
cdr3_nt: TGTGCCAGCAGCGTAAGGATACAGGGTTACGAGCAGTACTTC
cdr3_aa: CASSVRIQGYEQYF

v_call: TRBV30
clone_size: NA
d_call: NA
j_call: TRBJ2-3
cdr3_nt: TGTGCCTGGAGTGGTGAGCCCCGGGATACGCAGTATTTT
cdr3_aa: CAWSGEPRDTQYF

v_call: TRBV7-3
clone_size: NA
d_call: NA
j_call: TRBJ2-7
cdr3_nt: TGTGCCAGCAGCTTAGGCGTGGAGTCCGAGCAGTACTTC
cdr3_aa: CASSLGVESEQYF

v_call: TRBV27
clone_size: NA
d_call: NA
j_call: TRBJ2-6
cdr3_nt: TGTGCCAGCAGACCTTCCTCTGGGGCCAACGTCCTGACTTTC
cdr3_aa: CASRPSSGANVLTF